A selection of T cell receptor beta chains follows, all from one sample in a study of blood T cell repertoires in COVID-19. Generated by immunoSEQ multiplex PCR, the TCRdb table keeps only in-frame clones and is missing some. The sample holds 300,000 to 350,000 clones, 87% seen once. Input material: peripheral blood. The origin of the receptors is a man aged 30 to 39 with COVID-19, enrolled during active disease. The CDR3 runs from the conserved cysteine through the conserved F or W. D genes are given only for firm matches. Not all rows give a size; the values are once, few, many and, for expanded clones, a class.

abundance | j_gene | d_gene | v_gene | CDR3aa | CDR3nt
NA | TRBJ1-1 | NA | TRBV7-3 | CASSPDSMNTEAFF | TGTGCCAGCAGCCCCGACAGCATGAACACTGAAGCTTTCTTT
NA | TRBJ1-2 | NA | TRBV6-5 | CASSYSRGKGYGYTF | TGTGCCAGCAGTTACTCTAGGGGGAAGGGCTATGGCTACACCTTC
NA | TRBJ2-3 | TRBD2 | TRBV15 | CATSRRSGGADTQYF | TGTGCCACCAGCAGACGTAGCGGGGGGGCGGATACGCAGTATTTT
NA | TRBJ2-1 | TRBD2 | TRBV9 | CASSTFSGPAYNEQFF | TGTGCCAGCAGCACCTTTAGCGGGCCAGCCTACAATGAGCAGTTCTTC
NA | TRBJ1-2 | TRBD1 | TRBV6-2/TRBV6-3 | CASSRPRQGDYGYTF | TGTGCCAGCAGCCGCCCTCGACAGGGCGACTATGGCTACACCTTC
once | TRBJ2-7 | TRBD1 | TRBV7-2 | CASSWTGLYEQYF | TGTGCCAGCAGCTGGACAGGGCTCTACGAGCAGTACTTC
NA | TRBJ2-1 | NA | TRBV6-1 | CASSEAPPREQFF | TGTGCCAGCAGTGAAGCCCCCCCCAGAGAGCAGTTCTTC
NA | TRBJ2-2 | TRBD1 | TRBV7-2 | CASSFATGQRELFF | TGTGCCAGCAGCTTCGCGACAGGGCAGAGGGAGCTGTTTTTT
NA | TRBJ2-3 | TRBD1 | TRBV5-1 | CASSFRGQGETWTDTQYF | TGCGCCAGCAGCTTCAGGGGACAGGGAGAAACCTGGACAGATACGCAGTATTTT
few | TRBJ1-2 | NA | TRBV9 | CASSPQPGYGYTF | TGTGCCAGCAGCCCCCAGCCCGGGTATGGCTACACCTTC
NA | TRBJ2-7 | TRBD1 | TRBV18 | CASSPGQGTYEQYF | TGTGCCAGCTCACCGGGACAGGGGACTTACGAGCAGTACTTC